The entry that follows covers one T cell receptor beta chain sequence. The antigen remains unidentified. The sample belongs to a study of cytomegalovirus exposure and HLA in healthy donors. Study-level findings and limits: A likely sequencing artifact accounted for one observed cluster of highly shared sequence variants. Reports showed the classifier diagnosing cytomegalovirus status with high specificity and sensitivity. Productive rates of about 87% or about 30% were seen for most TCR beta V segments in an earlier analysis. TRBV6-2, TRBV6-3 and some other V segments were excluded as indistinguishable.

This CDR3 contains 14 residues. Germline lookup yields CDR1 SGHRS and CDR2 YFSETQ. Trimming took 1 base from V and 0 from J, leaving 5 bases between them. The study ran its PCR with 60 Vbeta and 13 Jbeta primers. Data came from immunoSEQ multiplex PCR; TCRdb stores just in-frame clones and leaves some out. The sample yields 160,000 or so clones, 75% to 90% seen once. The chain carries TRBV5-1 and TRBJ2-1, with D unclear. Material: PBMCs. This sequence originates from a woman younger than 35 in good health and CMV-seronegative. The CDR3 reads CASSLHGSYNEQFF. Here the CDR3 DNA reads TGCGCCAGCAGCTTGCACGGCTCCTACAATGAGCAGTTCTTC.